Listed below are T cell receptor beta chains from one sample, sequenced in a study of blood T cell repertoires in COVID-19. Using immunoSEQ multiplex PCR, the repertoire was profiled, and TCRdb retains in-frame clones only, with some absent. The sample yields tens of thousands of clones, around 80% seen once. Sequencing used peripheral blood. These receptors came from a man between 60 and 75 years old with active or convalescent COVID-19. CDR3s include the opening cysteine and the closing phenylalanine or tryptophan. The D gene is left open where the match is weak. The listing skips clone size in some rows; elsewhere it reads once, few, many or a size class.

clone size	V gene	J gene	CDR3 length	D gene	CDR3 DNA	CDR3 protein
few	TRBV15	TRBJ2-7	12	-	TGTGCCACCAGCATTGGTCAGGGTGAGCAGTACTTC	CATSIGQGEQYF
few	TRBV4-1	TRBJ1-4	18	TRBD1	TGCGCCAGCAGCACCCAACAGGGGGAAGGCGCGTACAATGAAAAACTGTTTTTT	CASSTQQGEGAYNEKLFF
-	TRBV4-1	TRBJ2-2	18	TRBD2	TGCGCCAGCAGCCAAGGCCCCGGATCGACTAGCAGCACCGGGGAGCTGTTTTTT	CASSQGPGSTSSTGELFF
-	TRBV2	TRBJ1-2	12	-	TGTGCCAGCAGTGGACAGAACTATGGCTACACCTTC	CASSGQNYGYTF
few	TRBV5-1	TRBJ1-5	15	-	TGCGCCAGCAGCTTGGATTGGGCGAGCAATCAGCCCCAGCATTTT	CASSLDWASNQPQHF
-	TRBV7-9	TRBJ2-3	17	TRBD2	TGTGCCAGCAGCTTTCGGACTAGCGGGGGGCCTTTAGATACGCAGTATTTT	CASSFRTSGGPLDTQYF
-	TRBV19	TRBJ1-6	13	-	TGTGCCAGTAGAAGGAGGGTAAACTCACCCCTCCACTTT	CASRRRVNSPLHF
-	TRBV7-9	TRBJ2-3	13	-	TGTGCCACCATACAGGGTAGCACAGATACGCAGTATTTT	CATIQGSTDTQYF
few	TRBV27	TRBJ1-2	14	-	TGTGCCAGCAGTTTTAACAGGGATCGCTATGGCTACACCTTC	CASSFNRDRYGYTF
-	TRBV4-1	TRBJ2-7	18	TRBD1	TGCGCCAGCAGCCAAGAAAACTACAGGACAGGGGGCGACTACGAGCAGTACTTC	CASSQENYRTGGDYEQYF
-	TRBV18	TRBJ1-2	14	-	TGTGCCAGCTCCCCGACAGGCGACAACTATGGCTACACCTTC	CASSPTGDNYGYTF
-	TRBV27	TRBJ1-2	16	-	TGTGCCAGCAGTTCAAACCGTATCGGGGGGTTCTCTGGCTACACCTTC	CASSSNRIGGFSGYTF
-	TRBV4-1	TRBJ2-7	13	TRBD1	TGCGCCAGCAGCCATACAGGGGGCTACGAGCAGTACTTC	CASSHTGGYEQYF
few	TRBV7-9	TRBJ2-7	14	-	TGTGCCAGCAGGCCAGGGGGACTTTCCTACGAGCAGTACTTC	CASRPGGLSYEQYF
once	TRBV4-2	TRBJ2-3	14	-	TGTGCCAGCAGCCTCACGACTGGGTTGGATACGCAGTATTTT	CASSLTTGLDTQYF
-	TRBV12-1	TRBJ1-2	14	-	TGTGCCAGCAGCTCAGGGACAGGGGTGAGCGGCTACACCTTC	CASSSGTGVSGYTF
-	TRBV27	TRBJ2-3	16	-	TGTGCCAGCAGCGATCGGGGGGCTTCTAGCACAGATACGCAGTATTTT	CASSDRGASSTDTQYF
-	TRBV3-1/TRBV3-2	TRBJ2-3	13	-	TGTGCCAGCAGCCAAGAGTATTTAGATACGCAGTATTTT	CASSQEYLDTQYF
-	TRBV29-1	TRBJ1-6	15	TRBD1	TGCAGCGTTGTGGTGGACAGGGAGGCATGTTCACCCCTCCACTTT	CSVVVDREACSPLHF
-	TRBV2	TRBJ1-4	16	-	TGTGCCAGCAGTTGGCGGGGGCCTGCAACTAATGAAAAACTGTTTTTT	CASSWRGPATNEKLFF
once	TRBV6-1	TRBJ1-2	14	-	TGTGCCAGCAGTGAAGGCGAGTGGAACTATGGCTACACCTTC	CASSEGEWNYGYTF
-	TRBV24-1	TRBJ2-3	17	TRBD2	TGTGCCACCAGTGATCCGTTAGCGGGGGGGTGGTCAGATACGCAGTATTTT	CATSDPLAGGWSDTQYF
-	TRBV5-4	TRBJ1-2	14	TRBD1	TGTGCCAGCAGAGATCGACAGGGTATGTTTGGCTACACCTTC	CASRDRQGMFGYTF
-	TRBV6-6	TRBJ2-7	15	TRBD1	TGTGCCAGCAGTTACTCGGCAGGGGGCACGTACGAGCAGTACTTC	CASSYSAGGTYEQYF
-	TRBV30	TRBJ1-3	14	TRBD1	TGTGCCTGGAGTATAGACAGGGTCGGAAACACCATATATTTT	CAWSIDRVGNTIYF
-	TRBV7-8	TRBJ1-5	15	-	TGTGCCAGCAGCCTCCTTGGGACACTCAATCAGCCCCAGCATTTT	CASSLLGTLNQPQHF
-	TRBV3-1/TRBV3-2	TRBJ2-3	16	TRBD1	TGTGCCAGCAGCCAAGTTACAGGGGGCGGTCCAGATACGCAGTATTTT	CASSQVTGGGPDTQYF
-	TRBV4-3	TRBJ1-5	18	-	TGCGCCAGCAGCCAAGAGGTGAGCCGTTGGGCGAGCAATCAGCCCCAGCATTTT	CASSQEVSRWASNQPQHF
-	TRBV18	TRBJ1-1	15	-	TGTGCCAGCTCACCAAATCAGGGCAAGAACACTGAAGCTTTCTTT	CASSPNQGKNTEAFF
-	TRBV28	TRBJ2-1	17	TRBD1	TGTGCCAGCAGTTACGGGACAGGGGGATTCGTTGGTAATGAGCAGTTCTTC	CASSYGTGGFVGNEQFF
-	TRBV5-1	TRBJ2-1	14	TRBD2	TGCGCCAGCAGCCCGTTGGCGGGGGACAATGAGCAGTTCTTC	CASSPLAGDNEQFF
-	TRBV30	TRBJ2-6	20	-	TGTGCCTGGATGCCCATCCGGGACAGAACCGTCGGAGGGGGGGCCAACGTCCTGACTTTC	CAWMPIRDRTVGGGANVLTF
few	TRBV5-1	TRBJ2-7	14	-	TGCGCCAGCAGCGCTTATCAGGGGAAAGACGAGCAGTACTTC	CASSAYQGKDEQYF
-	TRBV10-3	TRBJ2-6	14	-	TGTGCCATCAGTTCAGGGTCTGGGGCCAACGTCCTGACTTTC	CAISSGSGANVLTF
-	TRBV18	TRBJ2-7	14	TRBD1	TGTGCCAGCTCACCACCGGGACAGGTCCACGAGCAGTACTTC	CASSPPGQVHEQYF
-	TRBV27	TRBJ2-3	13	-	TGTGCCAGCAGTACGTACAGGGATGATACGCAGTATTTT	CASSTYRDDTQYF
-	TRBV10-1	TRBJ1-1	15	-	TGCGCCAGCAGTGAGAGGGGAATCAGGACTACCGAAGCTTTCTTT	CASSERGIRTTEAFF
-	TRBV27	TRBJ1-5	14	-	TGTGCCAGCAGTTCTGGGGCAGCTTATCAGCCCCAGCATTTT	CASSSGAAYQPQHF
many	TRBV6-5	TRBJ1-1	12	-	TGTGCCGGAGCAACTCTCTTCTCGGAAGCTTTCTTT	CAGATLFSEAFF
-	TRBV28	TRBJ2-3	15	TRBD2	TGTGCCAGCAACGTGCGGGGGGCGGGCACAGATACGCAGTATTTT	CASNVRGAGTDTQYF
few	TRBV11-2	TRBJ2-5	12	-	TGTGCCAGCAGCTTTTCCAGGGAGGCCCAGTACTTC	CASSFSREAQYF
-	TRBV9	TRBJ2-2	14	TRBD1	TGTGCCAGCAGCGTAGGACAGGGGAGCGGGGAGCTGTTTTTT	CASSVGQGSGELFF
-	TRBV11-2	TRBJ2-7	16	TRBD2	TGTGCCAGCAGCTTAGTCACAGCGGGGGCCCGATACGAGCAGTACTTC	CASSLVTAGARYEQYF
once	TRBV5-1	TRBJ2-2	14	-	TGCGCCAGCAGCTTGGGGCGGGACACCGGGGAGCTGTTTTTT	CASSLGRDTGELFF
-	TRBV5-1	TRBJ2-7	12	-	TGCGCCAGCAGCTTGGACAACTACGAGCAGTACTTC	CASSLDNYEQYF
-	TRBV7-2	TRBJ1-1	15	-	TGTGCCAGCACCCCAGCGGGACTGTTGAACACTGAAGCTTTCTTT	CASTPAGLLNTEAFF
-	TRBV12-3/TRBV12-4	TRBJ1-5	13	-	TGTGCCAGCAGTTTTGGGGCACCCCAGCCCCAGCATTTT	CASSFGAPQPQHF
-	TRBV18	TRBJ1-4	16	TRBD1	TGTGCCAGCTCACCGACCGGGACAGCCACTAATGAAAAACTGTTTTTT	CASSPTGTATNEKLFF
-	TRBV28	TRBJ1-3	17	-	TGTGCCAGCAGAACAAACCCGGGGGTGGGGTCTGGAAACACCATATATTTT	CASRTNPGVGSGNTIYF
-	TRBV3-1/TRBV3-2	TRBJ2-7	16	TRBD1	TGTGCCAGCAGCCCCAATCCGGGACAGGGCGAGTACGAGCAGTACTTC	CASSPNPGQGEYEQYF
-	TRBV4-3	TRBJ2-2	15	-	TGCGCCAGCAGCCAAGCGGGGGGCGCAACCGGGGAGCTGTTTTTT	CASSQAGGATGELFF
-	TRBV5-1	TRBJ2-5	16	TRBD2	TGCGCCAGCAGCTCGGGGACTAGCGGGGGGCGAGAGACCCAGTACTTC	CASSSGTSGGRETQYF
-	TRBV5-8	TRBJ1-1	14	TRBD1	TGTGCCAGCAGCTTAGACAGGGGGAACACTGAAGCTTTCTTT	CASSLDRGNTEAFF
few	TRBV29-1	TRBJ2-1	14	-	TGCAGCGTTGTCCCTGGGCGCGTCGGCCATGAGCAGTTCTTC	CSVVPGRVGHEQFF